This T cell receptor (beta chain) was captured by sequencing in a study of identical twins. MiXCR, run by TCRdb on the 5' RACE reads, gives a single entry per CDR3 protein. Among roughly 770,000 distinct CDR3 sequences listed, over 15% were seen once. Trimming took 3 bases from V and 3 from J, leaving 8 bases between them. The CDR3 consists of 13 residues. This sample also belongs to another study, concerning T cells expressing NK-cell markers.

V usage is TRBV12-3 or TRBV12-4 and J usage is TRBJ1-1; D gene ambiguous. The sample consisted of PBMCs. This sequence was found in a young woman in good health. CDR3 in amino acids: CASSLKKYTEAFF. The DNA for the CDR3 is TGTGCCAGCAGTTTGAAGAAGTACACTGAAGCTTTCTTT.